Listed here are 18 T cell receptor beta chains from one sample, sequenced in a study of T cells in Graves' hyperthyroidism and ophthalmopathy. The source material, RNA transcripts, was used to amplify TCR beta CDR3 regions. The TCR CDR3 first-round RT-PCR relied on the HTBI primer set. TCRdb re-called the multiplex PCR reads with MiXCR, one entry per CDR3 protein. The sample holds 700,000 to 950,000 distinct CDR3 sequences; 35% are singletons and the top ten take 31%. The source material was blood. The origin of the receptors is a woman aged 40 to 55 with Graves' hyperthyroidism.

The CDR3 nucleotides read TGCAGTGCTCGGGGAGAGACGGATGAAAAACTGTTTTTT. Its translation: CSARGETDEKLFF. The rearrangement joins TRBV20-1 to TRBJ1-4; D not resolved. Germline lookup yields CDR1 DFQATT and CDR2 SNEGSKA (reference sequence). The V and J ends lost 5 bases and 6 bases respectively, with 13 bases between them. CDR3 length equals 13 residues.

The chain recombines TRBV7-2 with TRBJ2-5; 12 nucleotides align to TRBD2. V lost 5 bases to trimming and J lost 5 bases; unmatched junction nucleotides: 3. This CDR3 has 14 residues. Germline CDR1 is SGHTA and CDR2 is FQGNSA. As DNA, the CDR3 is TGTGCCAGCAGCAACCTAGCGGGAGGGGAGACCCAGTACTTC. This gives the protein CASSNLAGGETQYF.

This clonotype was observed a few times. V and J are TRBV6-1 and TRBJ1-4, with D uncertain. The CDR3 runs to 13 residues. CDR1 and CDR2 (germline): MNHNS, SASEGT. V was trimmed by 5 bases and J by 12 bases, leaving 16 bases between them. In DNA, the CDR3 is TGTGCCAGCAGTTACTCGAGAAAATCCGAACTGTTTTTT. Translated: CASSYSRKSELFF.

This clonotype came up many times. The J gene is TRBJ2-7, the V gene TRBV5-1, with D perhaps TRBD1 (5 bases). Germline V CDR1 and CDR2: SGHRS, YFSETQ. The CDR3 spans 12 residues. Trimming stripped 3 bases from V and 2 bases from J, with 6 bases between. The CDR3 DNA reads TGCGCCAGCAGCTCACAGGCCTACGAGCAGTACTTC. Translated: CASSSQAYEQYF.

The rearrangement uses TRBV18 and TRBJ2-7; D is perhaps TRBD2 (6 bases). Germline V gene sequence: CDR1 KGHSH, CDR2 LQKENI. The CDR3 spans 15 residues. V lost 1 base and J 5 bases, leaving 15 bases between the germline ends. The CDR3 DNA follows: TGTGCCAGCTCACCACAGAGGGAGGCTTGGGACGAGCAGTACTTC. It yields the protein CASSPQREAWDEQYF. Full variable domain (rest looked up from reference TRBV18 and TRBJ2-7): NAGVMQNPRHLVRRRGQEARLRCSPMKGHSHVYWYRQLPEEGLKFMVYLQKENIIDESGMPKERFSAEFPKEGPSILRIQQVVRGDSAAYFCASSPQREAWDEQYFGPGTRLTVT.

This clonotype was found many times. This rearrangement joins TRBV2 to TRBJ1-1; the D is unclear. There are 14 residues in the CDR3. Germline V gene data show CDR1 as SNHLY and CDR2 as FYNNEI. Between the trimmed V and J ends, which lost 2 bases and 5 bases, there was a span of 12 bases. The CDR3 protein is CASSEPPPETEAFF. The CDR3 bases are TGTGCCAGCAGTGAACCCCCCCCAGAGACTGAAGCTTTCTTT.

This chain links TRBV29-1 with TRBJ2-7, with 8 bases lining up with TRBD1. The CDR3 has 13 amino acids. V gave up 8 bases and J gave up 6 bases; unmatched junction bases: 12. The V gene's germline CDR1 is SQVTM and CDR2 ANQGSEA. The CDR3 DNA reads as TGCAGCTTAAGGGGTCAGGGGGCATCCGAGCAGTACTTC. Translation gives CSLRGQGASEQYF.

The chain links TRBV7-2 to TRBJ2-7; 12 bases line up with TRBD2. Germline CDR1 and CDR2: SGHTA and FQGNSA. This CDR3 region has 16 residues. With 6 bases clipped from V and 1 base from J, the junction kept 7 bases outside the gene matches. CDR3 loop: CASSLSLAGGSYEQYF. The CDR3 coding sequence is TGTGCCAGCAGTTTATCACTAGCGGGAGGTTCCTACGAGCAGTACTTC.

CDR3 sequence: CASTLAGDPTIYF. CDR3 DNA sequence: TGTGCCAGCACCCTCGCGGGGGATCCCACCATATATTTT. The rearrangement links TRBV11-3 to TRBJ1-3; D perhaps matches TRBD1 (5 bases). This CDR3 comprises 13 residues. V was clipped by 7 bases and J by 9 bases, with 16 bases between them. Germline CDR1 reads SGHNT; CDR2 reads YENEEA.

CDR3 protein: CASSRLASEQFF. The CDR3 DNA reads as TGTGCCAGTAGTCGACTAGCGAGTGAGCAGTTCTTC. The chain couples TRBV19 to TRBJ2-7; TRBD2 matches 8 bases. Gene TRBJ2-1 matches the end of the DNA better, so the J call may be wrong. The V gene's germline CDR1 is LNHDA and CDR2 SQIVND (reference sequence). The CDR3 has 12 amino acids.

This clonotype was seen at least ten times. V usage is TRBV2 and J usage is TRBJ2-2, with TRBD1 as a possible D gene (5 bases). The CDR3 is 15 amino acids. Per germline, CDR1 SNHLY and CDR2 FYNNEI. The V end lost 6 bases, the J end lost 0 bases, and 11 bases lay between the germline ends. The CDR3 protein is CASSADSSNTGELFF. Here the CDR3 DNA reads TGTGCCAGCAGCGCTGACAGTTCGAACACCGGGGAGCTGTTTTTT.

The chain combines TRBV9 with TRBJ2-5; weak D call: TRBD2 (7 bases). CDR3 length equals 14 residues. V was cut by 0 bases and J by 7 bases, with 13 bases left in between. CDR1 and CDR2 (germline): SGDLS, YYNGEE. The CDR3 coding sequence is TGTGCCAGCAGCGTAGCCGGGGGGCTTGGGACCCAGTACTTC. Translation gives CASSVAGGLGTQYF.

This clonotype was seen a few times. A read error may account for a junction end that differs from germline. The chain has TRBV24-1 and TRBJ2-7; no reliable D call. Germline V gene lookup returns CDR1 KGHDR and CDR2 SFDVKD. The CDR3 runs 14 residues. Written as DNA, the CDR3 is TGTGCCAGCAGTTACTCGGCCCCATCCTACGAGCAGTACTTC. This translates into CASSYSAPSYEQYF.

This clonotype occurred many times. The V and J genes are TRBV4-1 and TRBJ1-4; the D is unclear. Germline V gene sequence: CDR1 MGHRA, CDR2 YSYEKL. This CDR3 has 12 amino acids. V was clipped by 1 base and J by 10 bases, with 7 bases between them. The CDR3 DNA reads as TGCGCCAGCAGCCAAGGATTGGGAAAACTGTTTTTT. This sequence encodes CASSQGLGKLFF.

Written as DNA, the CDR3 is TGCGCCAGCAGCTTAGGGAGTGCCGGGACAGGAAAGGACGAGCAGTACTTC. Translated, it gives CASSLGSAGTGKDEQYF. J is TRBJ2-7 and V is TRBV5-1; 8 bases map to TRBD1. The CDR3 totals 17 residues. From germline, CDR1 is SGHRS and CDR2 YFSETQ. Trimming at V came to 2 bases and at J to 5 bases, leaving 15 bases not matched to a gene.

For the CDR3, the DNA is TGTGCCAGCAGCCCCCCCCTGAGTCGTGGTTACGAGCAGTACTTC. Protein: CASSPPLSRGYEQYF. This chain joins TRBV7-9 and TRBJ2-7; D is ambiguous. The V end was cut by 5 bases, the J end by 4 bases, with 18 bases between. CDR1 and CDR2 (germline): SEHNR, FQNEAQ (reference sequence). This CDR3 comprises 15 residues. The full variable domain, in which reference TRBV7-9 and TRBJ2-7 provide the parts outside the CDR3, is DTGVSQNPRHKITKRGQNVTFRCDPISEHNRLYWYRQTLGQGPEFLTYFQNEAQLEKSRLLSDRFSAERPKGSFSTLEIQRTEQGDSAMYLCASSPPLSRGYEQYFGPGTRLTVT.

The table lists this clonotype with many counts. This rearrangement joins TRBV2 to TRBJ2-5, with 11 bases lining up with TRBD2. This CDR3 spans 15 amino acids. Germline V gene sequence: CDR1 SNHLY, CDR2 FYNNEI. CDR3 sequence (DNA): TGTGCTTCGAGGGGACTAGCGGTTCCCCTGGAGACCCAGTACTTC. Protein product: CASRGLAVPLETQYF.

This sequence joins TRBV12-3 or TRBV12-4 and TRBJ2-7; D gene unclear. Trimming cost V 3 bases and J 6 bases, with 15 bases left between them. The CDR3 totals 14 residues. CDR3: CASSFIKGFGEQYF. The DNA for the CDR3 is TGTGCCAGCAGTTTTATCAAGGGATTTGGCGAGCAGTACTTC.